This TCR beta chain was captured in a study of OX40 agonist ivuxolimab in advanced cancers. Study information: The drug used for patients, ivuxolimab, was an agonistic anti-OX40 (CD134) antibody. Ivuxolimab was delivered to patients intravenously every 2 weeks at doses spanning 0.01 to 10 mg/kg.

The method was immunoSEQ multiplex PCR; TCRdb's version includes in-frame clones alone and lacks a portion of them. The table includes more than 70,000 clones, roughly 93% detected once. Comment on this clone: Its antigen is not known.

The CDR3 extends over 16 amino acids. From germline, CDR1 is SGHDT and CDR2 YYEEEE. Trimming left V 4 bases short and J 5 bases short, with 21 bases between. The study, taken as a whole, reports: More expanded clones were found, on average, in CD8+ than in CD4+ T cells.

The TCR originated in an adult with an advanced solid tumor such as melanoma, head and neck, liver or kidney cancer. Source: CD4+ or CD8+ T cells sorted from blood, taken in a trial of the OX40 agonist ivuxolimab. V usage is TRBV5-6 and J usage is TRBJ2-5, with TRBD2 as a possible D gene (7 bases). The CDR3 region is CASSPPGAGERETQYF. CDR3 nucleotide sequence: TGTGCCAGCAGCCCACCGGGGGCGGGAGAGAGGGAGACCCAGTACTTC.